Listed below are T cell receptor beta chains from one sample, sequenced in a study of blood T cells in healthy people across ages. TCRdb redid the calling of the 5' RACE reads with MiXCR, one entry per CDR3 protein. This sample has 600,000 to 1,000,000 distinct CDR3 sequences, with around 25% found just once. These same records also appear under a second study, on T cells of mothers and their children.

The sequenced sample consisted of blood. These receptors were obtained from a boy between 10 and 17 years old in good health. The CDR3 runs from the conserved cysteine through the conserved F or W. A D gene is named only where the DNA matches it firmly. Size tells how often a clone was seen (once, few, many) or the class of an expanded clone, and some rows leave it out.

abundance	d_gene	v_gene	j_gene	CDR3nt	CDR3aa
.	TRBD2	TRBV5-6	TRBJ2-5	TGTGCCAGCAGCAATTGGGGGGGGAGGCTGGAGACCCAGTACTTC	CASSNWGGRLETQYF
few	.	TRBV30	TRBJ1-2	TGTGCCTCCAAGACCGGGGGCTACACCTTC	CASKTGGYTF
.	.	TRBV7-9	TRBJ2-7	TGTGCCGGCAGCTTAAACGATGGGGTCTACGAGCAGTACTTC	CAGSLNDGVYEQYF
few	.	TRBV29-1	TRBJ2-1	TGCAGCGTTGAGGTAAAGGATAGGGGCAATGAGCAGTTCTTC	CSVEVKDRGNEQFF
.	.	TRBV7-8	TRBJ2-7	TGTGCCCGCAGCTTAGCCCCAGGAAGGGGGAGCGCCTACGAGCAGTACTTC	CARSLAPGRGSAYEQYF
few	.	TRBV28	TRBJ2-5	TGTGCCAGCAGTCAATGGATTTCGGGAGAGACCCAGTACTTC	CASSQWISGETQYF
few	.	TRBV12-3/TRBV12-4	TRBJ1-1	TGTGCCAGCAGATTGGGGAACACTGAAGCTTTCTTT	CASRLGNTEAFF
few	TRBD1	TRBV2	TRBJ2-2	TGTGCCAGCAGTGTACGGTTGGGACAGTGGGCGAACACCGGGGAGCTGTTTTTT	CASSVRLGQWANTGELFF
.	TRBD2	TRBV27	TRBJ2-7	TGTGCCAGCAGTTTATACGGGGGGTACTCCTACGAGCAGTACTTC	CASSLYGGYSYEQYF
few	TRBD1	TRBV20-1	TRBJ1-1	TGCAGTGCTAGAGCCGACCGAGACAGGGGGCGCGAGATAACTTTCTTT	CSARADRDRGREITFF
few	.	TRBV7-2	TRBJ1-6	TGCGCCAGCAGCTTAGTCGGCCTCTCAGCGTCCTATAATTCACCCCTCCACTTT	CASSLVGLSASYNSPLHF
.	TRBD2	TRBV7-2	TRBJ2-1	TGTGCCAGCAGCTTAGATGGTAGCGGGGGAGTCTCCTACAATGAGCAGTTCTTC	CASSLDGSGGVSYNEQFF
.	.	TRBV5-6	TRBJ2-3	TGTGCCAGCGCACGCACAGATACGCAGTATTTT	CASARTDTQYF
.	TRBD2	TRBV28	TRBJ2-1	TGTGCCAGCTGGGCGGGAGGCATCATATACAATGAGCAGTTCTTC	CASWAGGIIYNEQFF
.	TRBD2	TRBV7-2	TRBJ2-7	TGTGCCAGCAGCTTAACCGGGACTAGCGGGAGAGGGTACGAGCAGTACTTC	CASSLTGTSGRGYEQYF
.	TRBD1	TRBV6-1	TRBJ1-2	TGTGCCAGCAGTGAAGAGACAGGGGGCGCGTATGGCTACACCTTC	CASSEETGGAYGYTF
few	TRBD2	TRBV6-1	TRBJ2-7	TGTGCCAGCAGTGATCGAGCGGGAGGTTCGTACGAGCAGTACTTC	CASSDRAGGSYEQYF
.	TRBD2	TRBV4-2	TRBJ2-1	TGTGCCAGCAGCCACGAACTAGCGGCGCTCTCCTACAATGAGCAGTTCTTC	CASSHELAALSYNEQFF
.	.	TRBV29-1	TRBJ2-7	TGCAGCGTTCCCGGGCCTGAGTACGAGCAGTACTTC	CSVPGPEYEQYF
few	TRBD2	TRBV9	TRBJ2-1	TGTGCCAGCAGCCTTTTGCGGAGCGGGGGAAGCTACAATGAGCAGTTCTTC	CASSLLRSGGSYNEQFF
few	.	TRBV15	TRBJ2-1	TGTGCCACCAGCCGCCCGGGGCCCTACAATGAGCAGCTCTTC	CATSRPGPYNEQLF
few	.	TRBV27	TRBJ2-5	TGTGCCAGCAGTCCCCCGGGTGAGAGTCAAGAGACCCAGTACTTC	CASSPPGESQETQYF
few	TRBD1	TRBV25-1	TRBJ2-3	TGTGCCAGCAGTGAACCCGCCCAAGGGGGGTTGACAGGGGCTGGTACAGATACGCAGTATTTT	CASSEPAQGGLTGAGTDTQYF
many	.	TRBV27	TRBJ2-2	TGTGCCAGCAGTTTCCGACCGGGAGAGAGGACCGGGGAGCTGTTTTTT	CASSFRPGERTGELFF
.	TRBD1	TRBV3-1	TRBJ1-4	TGTGCCAGCAGCCAGGGGACAGCAACTAATGAAAAACTGTTTTTT	CASSQGTATNEKLFF
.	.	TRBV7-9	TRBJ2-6	TGTGCCAGCAGCCCATCGTCGACGGTCTCTGGGGCCAACGTCCTGACTTTC	CASSPSSTVSGANVLTF
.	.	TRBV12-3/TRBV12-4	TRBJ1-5	TGTGCCAGCACCCTACAGGGAGGTAATCAGCCCCAGCATTTT	CASTLQGGNQPQHF
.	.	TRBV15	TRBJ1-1	TGTGCCACCAGCAGCCGCCCCGATTGGGACACTGAAGCTTTCTTT	CATSSRPDWDTEAFF
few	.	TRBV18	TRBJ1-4	TGTGCCAGCCCATTTCAAGTGCAGGGTGGCACCAATGAAAAACTGTTTTTT	CASPFQVQGGTNEKLFF
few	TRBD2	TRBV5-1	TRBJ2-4	TGCGCCAGCAGCTGGGAGGGTCTGGCCAAAAACATTCAGTACTTC	CASSWEGLAKNIQYF
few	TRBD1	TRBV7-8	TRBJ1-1	TGTGCCAGCAGCATAGGGACAGGGTGGAATACTGAAGCTTTCTTT	CASSIGTGWNTEAFF
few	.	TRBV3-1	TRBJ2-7	TGTGCCGCAGGGGGGACAAACTCCTACGAGCAGTACTTC	CAAGGTNSYEQYF
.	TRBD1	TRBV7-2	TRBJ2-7	TGTGCCGGCAGCTCGGACAGGGGGTTACACGAGCAGTACTTC	CAGSSDRGLHEQYF
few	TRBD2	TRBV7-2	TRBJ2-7	TGTGCCAGCAGCTACACCCTAGCGGGGGCCTACGAGCAGTACTTC	CASSYTLAGAYEQYF
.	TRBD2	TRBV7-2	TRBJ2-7	TGTGCCAGCAGCTTAGCGGCGGGGGTGAACTACGAGCAGTACTTC	CASSLAAGVNYEQYF
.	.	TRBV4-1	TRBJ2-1	TGCGCCAGCAGCCTCCGCGGGACAGCAGAGAATAACAATGAGCAGTTCTTC	CASSLRGTAENNNEQFF
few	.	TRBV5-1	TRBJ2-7	TGCGCCAGCAGCTGGGCAACCTCCTACGAGCAGTACTTC	CASSWATSYEQYF
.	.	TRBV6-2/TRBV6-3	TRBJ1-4	TGTGCCAGCAGAATAACAGGCCGGGCTAGTGAAAAACTGTTTTTT	CASRITGRASEKLFF
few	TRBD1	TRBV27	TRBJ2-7	TGTGCCAGCAGTCCACTCGACAGGGCCGCCCACGAGCAGTACTTC	CASSPLDRAAHEQYF
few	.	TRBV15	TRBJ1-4	TGTGCCACCAGCAAGGGCCCGCGGCACACTAATGAAAAACTGTTTTTT	CATSKGPRHTNEKLFF
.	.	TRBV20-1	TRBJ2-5	TGCAGTGCTAGAGTGCCGGATGCCCAAGAGACCCAGTACTTC	CSARVPDAQETQYF
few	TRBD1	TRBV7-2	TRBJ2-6	TGTGCCAGCAGCTCGTTCGGACAGGGAACAGGGGCCAACGTCCTGACTTTC	CASSSFGQGTGANVLTF
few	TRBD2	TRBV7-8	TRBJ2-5	TGTGCCAGCAGCCCCGGGACTAGTCAGAGGGAGACCCAGTACTTC	CASSPGTSQRETQYF
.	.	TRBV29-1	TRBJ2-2	TGCAGCGTTGAACTGGGGAACACCGGGGAGCTGTTTTTT	CSVELGNTGELFF
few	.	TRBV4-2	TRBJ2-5	TGTGCCAGCAGCCAAGATAATTCAGGGCCCGAGACCCAGTACTTC	CASSQDNSGPETQYF